The source of this T cell receptor beta chain is a study of blood T cell repertoires in COVID-19. Study-level information: Specimens from acute and convalescent COVID-19 originated in the United States, Italy and Spain. Sample material is recorded as cDNA or gDNA derived from T cells, B-cell-depleted T cells, or PBMCs.

How the authors handled the data: The assay estimated nucleated cells by amplifying reference gene primers. Sequenced by immunoSEQ multiplex PCR; TCRdb stores in-frame clones only, minus some. V and J calls and clone size are copied from that table; D and trimming were computed from the DNA. The data show under 200,000 clones, with about 82% seen just once and around 6% held by the top ten. The CDR3 runs to 16 residues. J was trimmed by 4 bases and V by 1 base; bases with no gene match: 6. Germline-derived CDR1 and CDR2 are SGHNT and YENEEA. Sequences were obtained from PBMCs or T cells enriched from blood (not recorded which). The genes are TRBV11-3 and TRBJ2-5, with TRBD2 matching over 10 bases. This TCR came from a man aged 40-49 years with acute COVID-19. CDR3 DNA sequence: TGTGCCAGCAGCTTAGCCGGGACTAGCGAACTAGAGACCCAGTACTTC. As protein: CASSLAGTSELETQYF.